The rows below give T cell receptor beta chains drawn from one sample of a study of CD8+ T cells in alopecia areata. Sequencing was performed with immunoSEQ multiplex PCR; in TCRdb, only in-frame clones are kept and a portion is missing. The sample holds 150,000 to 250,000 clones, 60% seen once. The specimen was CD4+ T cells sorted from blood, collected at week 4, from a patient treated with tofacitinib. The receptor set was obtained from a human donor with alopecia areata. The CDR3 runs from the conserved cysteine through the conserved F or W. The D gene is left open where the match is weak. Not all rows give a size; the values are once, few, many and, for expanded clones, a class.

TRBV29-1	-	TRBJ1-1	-	TGCAGCGCGCGACAGGACTTCACTGAAGCTTTCTTT	CSARQDFTEAFF
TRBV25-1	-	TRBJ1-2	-	TGTGCCAGCAGTGACCGACCCCTAGAAGGCTACACCTTC	CASSDRPLEGYTF
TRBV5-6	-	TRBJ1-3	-	TGTGCCAGCAGCCGGACAGACTCTGGAAACACCATATATTTT	CASSRTDSGNTIYF
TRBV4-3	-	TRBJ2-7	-	TGCGCCAGCAGCCACGTCTTGGCGGACTCCTACGAGCAGTACTTC	CASSHVLADSYEQYF
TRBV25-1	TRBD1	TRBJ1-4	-	TGTGCCAGCAGTGGGGGCGGGACAGGGGGCGAAAAACTGTTTTTT	CASSGGGTGGEKLFF
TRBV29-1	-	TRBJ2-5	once	TGCAGCGTTGAAGATGGCCCCCTCCAAGAGACCCAGTACTTC	CSVEDGPLQETQYF
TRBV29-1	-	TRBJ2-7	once	TGCAGCGTCACAAGGAGGACATATCCCCTTTACGAGCAGTACTTC	CSVTRRTYPLYEQYF
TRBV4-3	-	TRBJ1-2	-	TGCGCCAGCAGCCAAGATCACGGGAGCTACACCTTC	CASSQDHGSYTF
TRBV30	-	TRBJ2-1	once	TGTGCCTGGAGTAAGGGCAGGGCCCACAATGAGCAGTTCTTC	CAWSKGRAHNEQFF
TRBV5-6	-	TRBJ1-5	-	TGTGCCAGCAGCTCACGGAATCAGCCCCAGCATTTT	CASSSRNQPQHF
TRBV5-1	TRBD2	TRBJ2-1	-	TGCGCCAGCAGCCTACTTACTAGCGGGGGGGACAATGAGCAGTTCTTC	CASSLLTSGGDNEQFF
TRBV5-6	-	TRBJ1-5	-	TGTGCCAGCAGCTTGAATGGGGAGTATAGCAATCAGCCCCAGCATTTT	CASSLNGEYSNQPQHF
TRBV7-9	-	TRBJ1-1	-	TGTGCCAGCAGCTCGCCTGGGGCGAACACTGAAGCTTTCTTT	CASSSPGANTEAFF
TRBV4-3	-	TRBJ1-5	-	TGCGCCAGCAGCCAAGATCCGGAGCCAGGGATCAATCAGCCCCAGCATTTT	CASSQDPEPGINQPQHF
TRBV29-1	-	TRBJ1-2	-	TGCAGCGTTTCAGACCCCAGGGCTCATGGCTACACCTTC	CSVSDPRAHGYTF
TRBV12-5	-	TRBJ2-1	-	TGTGCTAGTGGTTCCAGGGGGGGCTATGAGCAGTTCTTC	CASGSRGGYEQFF
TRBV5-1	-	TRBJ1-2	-	TGCGCCAGCAGCCATGGATGGGTAAACTATGGCTACACCTTC	CASSHGWVNYGYTF
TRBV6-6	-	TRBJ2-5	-	TGTGCCAGCAGTTACTCGGTCGGGTTAGAGACCCAGTACTTC	CASSYSVGLETQYF
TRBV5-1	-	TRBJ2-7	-	TGCGCCAGCAGCTTGGGGGTACTGGCAGGATCATACGAGCAGTACTTC	CASSLGVLAGSYEQYF
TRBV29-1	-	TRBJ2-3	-	TGCAGCGTTTCAGGGGAAAGCACAGATACGCAGTATTTT	CSVSGESTDTQYF
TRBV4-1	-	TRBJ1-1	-	TGCGCCAGCAGCCAAGAACCAGGGTTCGGCACTGAAGCTTTCTTT	CASSQEPGFGTEAFF
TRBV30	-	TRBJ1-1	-	TGTGCCTGGAGTGTAACGGGGGGCATGAACACTGAAGCTTTCTTT	CAWSVTGGMNTEAFF
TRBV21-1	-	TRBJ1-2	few	TGTGCCAGCAGCACGGCGTTGGACAGGGGTTATGGCTACACCTTC	CASSTALDRGYGYTF
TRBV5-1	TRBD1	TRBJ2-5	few	TGCGCCAGCAGCACTCGACAGGGGCGAGAGACCCAGTACTTC	CASSTRQGRETQYF
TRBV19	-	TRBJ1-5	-	TGTGCCAGTAGTGTCCTGGACCGGAGCAATCAGCCCCAGCATTTT	CASSVLDRSNQPQHF
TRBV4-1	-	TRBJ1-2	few	TGCGCCAGCAGCCAAGCTACGGCGGACACCGCCTATGGCTACACCTTC	CASSQATADTAYGYTF
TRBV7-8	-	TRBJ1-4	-	TGTGCCAGCAGTCCTACCCGGGCTAATGAAAAACTGTTTTTT	CASSPTRANEKLFF
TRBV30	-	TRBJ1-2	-	TGTGCCTGGAGTAGTGTGAGCGGCTACACCTTC	CAWSSVSGYTF
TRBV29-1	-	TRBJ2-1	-	TGCAGCGCGGGGGCATCGTTGAATGAGCAGTTCTTC	CSAGASLNEQFF
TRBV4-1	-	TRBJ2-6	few	TGCGCCAGCAGCCAAGAGGGACGGAGCTCTGGGGCCAACGTCCTGACTTTC	CASSQEGRSSGANVLTF
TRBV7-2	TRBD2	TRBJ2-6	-	TGTGCCAGCACTATACGGACTAGCGGGCTCGGGGCCAACGTCCTGACTTTC	CASTIRTSGLGANVLTF
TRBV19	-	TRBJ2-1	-	TGTGCCAGTAGTATAGCGCTGGGAGATGAGCAGTTCTTC	CASSIALGDEQFF
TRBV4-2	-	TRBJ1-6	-	TGTGCCAGCAGCCAAGATGAGGCGGGGTATAAGAATTCACCCCTCCACTTT	CASSQDEAGYKNSPLHF
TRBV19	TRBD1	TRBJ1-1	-	TGTGCCAGTAGCACAGGGGGCGCGGGAGCTTTCTTT	CASSTGGAGAFF
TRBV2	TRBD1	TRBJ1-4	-	TGTGCCAGCCTTACGGACAGGGGATTTGGGAAACTGTTTTTT	CASLTDRGFGKLFF
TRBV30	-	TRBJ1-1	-	TGTGCCTGGAGTAGGGCCTACACTGAAGCTTTCTTT	CAWSRAYTEAFF
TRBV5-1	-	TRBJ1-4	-	TGCGCCAGCAACGCGGGGGGGCAGGCCTCTGAAAAACTGTTTTTT	CASNAGGQASEKLFF
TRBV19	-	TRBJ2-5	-	TGTGCCAGTAGTCCCGAGGATGGGGCCCAAGAGACCCAGTACTTC	CASSPEDGAQETQYF
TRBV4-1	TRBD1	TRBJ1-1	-	TGCGCCAGCAGCCAGGACAGGGGCACTGAAGCTTTCTTT	CASSQDRGTEAFF
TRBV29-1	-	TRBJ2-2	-	TGCAGCGCCCGGACACTCGTCAACACCGGGGAGCTGTTTTTT	CSARTLVNTGELFF
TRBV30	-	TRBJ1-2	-	TGTGCCTGGACGAAGGGTAGCGGCTACACCTTC	CAWTKGSGYTF
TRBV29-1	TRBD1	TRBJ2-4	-	TGCAGCGTCGGGACAGGAGTAGCCAAAAACATTCAGTACTTC	CSVGTGVAKNIQYF
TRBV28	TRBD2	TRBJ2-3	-	TGTGCCAGCAGTTTGGGTCTAGCGGGGGTGGATACGCAGTATTTT	CASSLGLAGVDTQYF
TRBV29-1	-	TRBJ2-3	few	TGCAGCGTCGGGGAGGCTGGCAGATCCACAGATACGCAGTATTTT	CSVGEAGRSTDTQYF
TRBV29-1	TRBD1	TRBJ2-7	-	TGCAGCGTAGACCCAGGGGGTCAATCCTACGAGCAGTACTTC	CSVDPGGQSYEQYF
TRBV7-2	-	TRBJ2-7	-	TGTGCCAGCAGCTTATACGGCACCTACGAGCAGTACTTC	CASSLYGTYEQYF
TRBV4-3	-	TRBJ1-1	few	TGCGCCAGCAGCCAACGGGCCGGCGGAGCTTTCTTT	CASSQRAGGAFF
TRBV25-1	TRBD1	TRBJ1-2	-	TGTGCCAGCAGTGTAAACAGGGGGCTAGACTATGGCTACACCTTC	CASSVNRGLDYGYTF